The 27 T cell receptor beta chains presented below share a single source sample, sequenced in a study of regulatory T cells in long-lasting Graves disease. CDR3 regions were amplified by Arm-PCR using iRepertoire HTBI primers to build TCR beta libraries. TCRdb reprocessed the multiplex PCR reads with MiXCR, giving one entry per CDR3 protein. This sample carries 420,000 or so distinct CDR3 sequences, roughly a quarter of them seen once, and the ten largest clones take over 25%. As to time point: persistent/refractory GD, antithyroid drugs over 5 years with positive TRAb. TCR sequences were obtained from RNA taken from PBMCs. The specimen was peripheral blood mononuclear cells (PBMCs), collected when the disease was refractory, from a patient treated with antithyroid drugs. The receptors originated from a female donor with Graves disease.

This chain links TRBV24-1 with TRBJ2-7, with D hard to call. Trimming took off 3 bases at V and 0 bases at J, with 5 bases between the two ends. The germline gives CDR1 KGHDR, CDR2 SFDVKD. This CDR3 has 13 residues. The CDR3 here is CATSDHSSYEQYF. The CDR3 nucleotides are TGTGCCACCAGTGATCACAGCTCCTACGAGCAGTACTTC.

CDR3 DNA: TGTGCCAGCAGTTTACGGAGGGAAGGCACTGAAGCTTTCTTT. Its translation: CASSLRREGTEAFF. This chain connects TRBV27 to TRBJ1-1; D uncertain. Germline values: CDR1 MNHEY, CDR2 SMNVEV (reference sequence). CDR3 size: 14 residues. Between the trimmed V and J ends, which lost 2 bases and 4 bases, there was a span of 11 bases.

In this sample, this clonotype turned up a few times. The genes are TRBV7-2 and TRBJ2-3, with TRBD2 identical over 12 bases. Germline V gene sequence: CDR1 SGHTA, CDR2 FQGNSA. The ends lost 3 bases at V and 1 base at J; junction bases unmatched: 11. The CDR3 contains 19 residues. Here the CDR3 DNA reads TGTGCCAGCAGCTTCGGGGTGGCTAGCGGGAGGGCCCGCACAGATACGCAGTATTTT. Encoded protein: CASSFGVASGRARTDTQYF. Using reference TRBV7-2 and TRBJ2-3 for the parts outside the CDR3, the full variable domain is GAGVSQSPSNKVTEKGKDVELRCDPISGHTALYWYRQSLGQGLEFLIYFQGNSAPDKSGLPSDRFSAERTGGSVSTLTIQRTQQEDSAVYLCASSFGVASGRARTDTQYFGPGTRLTVL.

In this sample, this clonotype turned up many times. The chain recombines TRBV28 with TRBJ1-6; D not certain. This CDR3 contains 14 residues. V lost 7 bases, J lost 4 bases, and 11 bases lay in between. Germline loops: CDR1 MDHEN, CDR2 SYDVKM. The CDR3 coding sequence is TGTGCCAGCAACCGAGGGAGATATAATTCACCCCTCCACTTT. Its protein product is CASNRGRYNSPLHF.

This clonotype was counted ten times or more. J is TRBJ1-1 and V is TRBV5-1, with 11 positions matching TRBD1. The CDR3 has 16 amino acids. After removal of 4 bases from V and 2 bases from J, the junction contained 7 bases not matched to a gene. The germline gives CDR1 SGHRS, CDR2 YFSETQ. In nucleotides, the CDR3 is TGCGCCAGCAGCCTCGGGACAGGGGGGTTCAACACTGAAGCTTTCTTT. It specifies CASSLGTGGFNTEAFF. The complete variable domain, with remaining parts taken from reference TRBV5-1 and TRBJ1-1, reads KAGVTQTPRYLIKTRGQQVTLSCSPISGHRSVSWYQQTPGQGLQFLFEYFSETQRNKGNFPGRFSGRQFSNSRSEMNVSTLELGDSALYLCASSLGTGGFNTEAFFGQGTRLTVV.

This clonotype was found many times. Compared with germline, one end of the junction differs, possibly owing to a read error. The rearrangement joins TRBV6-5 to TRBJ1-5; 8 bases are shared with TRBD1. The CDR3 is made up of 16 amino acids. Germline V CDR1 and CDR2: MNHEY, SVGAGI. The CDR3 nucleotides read TGTGCCAGCAGCTACTCCGGGACAGGCCTCGATCAGCCCCAGCATTTT. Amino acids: CASSYSGTGLDQPQHF.

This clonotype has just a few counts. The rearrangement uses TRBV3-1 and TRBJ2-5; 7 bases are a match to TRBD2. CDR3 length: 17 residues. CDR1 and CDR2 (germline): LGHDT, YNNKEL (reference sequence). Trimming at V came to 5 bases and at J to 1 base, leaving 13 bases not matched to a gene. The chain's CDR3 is CASSYPRGGSVQETQYF. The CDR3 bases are TGTGCCAGCAGCTATCCTCGGGGCGGGAGCGTCCAAGAGACCCAGTACTTC.

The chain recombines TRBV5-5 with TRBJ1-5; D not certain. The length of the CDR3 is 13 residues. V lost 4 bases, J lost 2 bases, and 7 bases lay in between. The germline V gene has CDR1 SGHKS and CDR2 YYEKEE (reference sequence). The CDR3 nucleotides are TGTGCCAGCAGCGAGACACGCAATCAGCCCCAGCATTTT. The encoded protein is CASSETRNQPQHF.

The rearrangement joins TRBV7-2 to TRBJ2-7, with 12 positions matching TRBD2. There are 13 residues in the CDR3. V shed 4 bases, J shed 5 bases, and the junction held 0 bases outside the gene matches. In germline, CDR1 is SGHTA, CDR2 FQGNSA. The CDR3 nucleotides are TGTGCCAGCAGCTGGACTAGCGGGAACGAGCAGTACTTC. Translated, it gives CASSWTSGNEQYF.

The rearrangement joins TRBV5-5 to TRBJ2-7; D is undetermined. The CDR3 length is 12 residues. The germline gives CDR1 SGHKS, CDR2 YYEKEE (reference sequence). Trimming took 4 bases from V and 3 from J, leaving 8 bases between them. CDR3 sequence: CASSESNYEQYF. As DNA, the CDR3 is TGTGCCAGCAGCGAAAGTAACTACGAGCAGTACTTC.

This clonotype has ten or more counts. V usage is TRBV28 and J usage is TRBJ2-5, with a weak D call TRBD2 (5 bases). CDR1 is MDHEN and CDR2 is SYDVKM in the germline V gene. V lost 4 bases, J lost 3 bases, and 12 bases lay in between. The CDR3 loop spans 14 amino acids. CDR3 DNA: TGTGCCAGCAGTTCGACACACGGGGAAGAGACCCAGTACTTC. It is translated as CASSSTHGEETQYF.

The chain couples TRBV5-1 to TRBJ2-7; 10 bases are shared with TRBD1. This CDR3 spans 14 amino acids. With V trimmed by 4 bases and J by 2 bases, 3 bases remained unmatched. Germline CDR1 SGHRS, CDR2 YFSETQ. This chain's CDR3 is CASSGTGDPYEQYF. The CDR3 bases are TGCGCCAGCAGCGGGACAGGGGACCCCTACGAGCAGTACTTC.

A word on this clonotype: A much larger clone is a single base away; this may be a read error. CDR3: CVSKVSQGLAFETQYF. CDR3 in DNA: TGTGTCAGCAAAGTCTCACAAGGACTAGCTTTTGAGACCCAGTACTTC. The rearrangement uses TRBV6-1 and TRBJ2-5, with TRBD2 matching 8 bases. Germline assignment: CDR1 MNHNS and CDR2 SASEGT. The CDR3 consists of 16 residues.

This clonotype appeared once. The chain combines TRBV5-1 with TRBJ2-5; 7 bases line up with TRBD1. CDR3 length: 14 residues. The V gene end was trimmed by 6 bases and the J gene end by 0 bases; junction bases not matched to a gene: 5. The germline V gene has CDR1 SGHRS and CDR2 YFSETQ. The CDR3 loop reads CASNRQGDQETQYF. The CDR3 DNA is TGCGCCAGCAACCGGCAGGGGGACCAAGAGACCCAGTACTTC.

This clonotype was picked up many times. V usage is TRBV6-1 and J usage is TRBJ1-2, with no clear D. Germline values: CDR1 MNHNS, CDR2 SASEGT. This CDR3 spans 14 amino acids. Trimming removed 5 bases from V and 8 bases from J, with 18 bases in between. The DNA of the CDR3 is TGTGCCAGCAGTCTTGATGGCCCCAGTTGGGGCTACACCTTC. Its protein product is CASSLDGPSWGYTF.

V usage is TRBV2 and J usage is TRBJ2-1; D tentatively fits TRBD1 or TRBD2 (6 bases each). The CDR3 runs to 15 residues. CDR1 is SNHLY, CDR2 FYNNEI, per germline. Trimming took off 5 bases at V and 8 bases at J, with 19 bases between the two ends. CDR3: CASSRDKRTIDEQFF. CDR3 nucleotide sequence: TGTGCCAGCAGTAGGGACAAGCGGACTATCGATGAGCAGTTCTTC.

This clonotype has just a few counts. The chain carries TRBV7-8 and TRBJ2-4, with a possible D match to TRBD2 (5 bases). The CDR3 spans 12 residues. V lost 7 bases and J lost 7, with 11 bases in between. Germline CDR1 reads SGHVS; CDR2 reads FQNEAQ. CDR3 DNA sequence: TGTGCCAGCACACAGCCGGGGAACATTCAGTACTTC. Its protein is CASTQPGNIQYF.

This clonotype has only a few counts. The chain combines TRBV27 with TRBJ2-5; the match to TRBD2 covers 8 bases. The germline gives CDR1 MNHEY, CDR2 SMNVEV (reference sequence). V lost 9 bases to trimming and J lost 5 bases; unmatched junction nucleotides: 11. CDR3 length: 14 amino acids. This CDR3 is CASRAAGVLETQYF. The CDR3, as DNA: TGTGCCAGTAGAGCAGCGGGAGTTTTGGAGACCCAGTACTTC.

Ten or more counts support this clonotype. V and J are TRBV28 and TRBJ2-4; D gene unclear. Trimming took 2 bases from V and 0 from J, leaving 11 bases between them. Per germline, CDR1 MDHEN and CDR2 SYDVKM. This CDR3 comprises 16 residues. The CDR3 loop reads CASSLDYALAKNIQYF. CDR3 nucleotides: TGTGCCAGCAGTTTAGATTATGCGTTAGCCAAAAACATTCAGTACTTC. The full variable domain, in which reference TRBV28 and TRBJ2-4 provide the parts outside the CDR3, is DVKVTQSSRYLVKRTGEKVFLECVQDMDHENMFWYRQDPGLGLRLIYFSYDVKMKEKGDIPEGYSVSREKKERFSLILESASTNQTSMYLCASSLDYALAKNIQYFGAGTRLSVL.

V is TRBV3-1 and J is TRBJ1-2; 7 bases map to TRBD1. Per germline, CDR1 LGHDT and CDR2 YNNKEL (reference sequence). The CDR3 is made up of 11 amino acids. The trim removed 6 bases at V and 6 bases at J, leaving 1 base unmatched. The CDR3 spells CASRQGNGYTF. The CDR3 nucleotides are TGTGCCAGCAGACAGGGGAATGGCTACACCTTC.

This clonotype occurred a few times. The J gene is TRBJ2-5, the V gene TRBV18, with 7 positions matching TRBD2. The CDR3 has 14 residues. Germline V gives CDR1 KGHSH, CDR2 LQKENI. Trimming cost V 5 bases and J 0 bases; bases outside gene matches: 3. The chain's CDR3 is CASSSLADQETQYF. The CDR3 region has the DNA TGTGCCAGCTCAAGTCTAGCGGACCAAGAGACCCAGTACTTC.

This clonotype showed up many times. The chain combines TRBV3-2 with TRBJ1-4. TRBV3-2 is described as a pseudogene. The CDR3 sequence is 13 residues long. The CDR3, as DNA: TGTGCCAGCAGCCGGAGAGATAATGAAAAACTGTTTTTT. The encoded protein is CASSRRDNEKLFF.

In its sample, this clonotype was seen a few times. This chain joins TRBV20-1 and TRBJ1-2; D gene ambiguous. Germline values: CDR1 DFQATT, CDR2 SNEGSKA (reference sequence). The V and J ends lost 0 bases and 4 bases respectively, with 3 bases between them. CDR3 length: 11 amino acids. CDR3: CSARDPYGYTF. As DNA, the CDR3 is TGCAGTGCTAGAGATCCCTATGGCTACACCTTC.

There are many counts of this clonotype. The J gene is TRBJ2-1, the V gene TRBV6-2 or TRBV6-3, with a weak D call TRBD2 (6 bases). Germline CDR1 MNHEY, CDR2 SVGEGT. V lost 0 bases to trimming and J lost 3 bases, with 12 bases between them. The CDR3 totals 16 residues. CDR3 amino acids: CASSYSGSPGYNEQFF. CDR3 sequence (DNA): TGTGCCAGCAGTTACTCCGGGAGTCCCGGCTACAATGAGCAGTTCTTC.

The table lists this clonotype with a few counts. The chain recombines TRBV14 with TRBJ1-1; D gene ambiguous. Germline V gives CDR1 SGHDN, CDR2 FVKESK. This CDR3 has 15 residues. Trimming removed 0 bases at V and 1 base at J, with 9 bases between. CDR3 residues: CASSQEQHKNTEAFF. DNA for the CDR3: TGTGCCAGCAGCCAAGAGCAACACAAGAACACTGAAGCTTTCTTT.

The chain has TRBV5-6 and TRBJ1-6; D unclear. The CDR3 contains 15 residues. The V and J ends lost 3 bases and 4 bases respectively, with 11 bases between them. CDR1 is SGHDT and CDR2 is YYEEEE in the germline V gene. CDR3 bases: TGTGCCAGCAGCTCGGGAGGCCTTTATAATTCACCCCTCCACTTT. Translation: CASSSGGLYNSPLHF.

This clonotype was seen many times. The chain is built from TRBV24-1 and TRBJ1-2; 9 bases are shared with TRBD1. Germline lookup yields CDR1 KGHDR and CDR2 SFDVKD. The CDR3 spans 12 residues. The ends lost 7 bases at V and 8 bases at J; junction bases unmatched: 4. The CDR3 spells CATSRTGEGYTF. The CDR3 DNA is TGTGCCACCAGCCGGACAGGGGAAGGCTACACCTTC.